This T cell receptor (beta chain) comes out of a study of beta chain features in type 1 diabetes. General study findings and limits: Type 1 diabetes patients had TCRB CDR3s that were shorter (moderately but significantly so) in all four CD4+ subsets.

V was pared by 6 bases and J by 2 bases, with 8 bases of the junction left unmatched. Germline values: CDR1 MDHEN, CDR2 SYDVKM. The CDR3 is 15 amino acids. In the case of this clone: What it binds is not known.

The isolated RNA, all of it, was reverse transcribed, so expressed TCRB transcripts were what got sequenced. This table comes from immunoSEQ multiplex PCR, and its TCRdb copy is limited to in-frame clones, with some not included. The repertoire includes approximately 260,000 clones, roughly 21% of them detected once, and 0.028% sits in the top ten. The sequence came from a woman aged 40 to 50 with type 1 diabetes. Specimen: naive CD4+ T cells from blood. The rearrangement joins TRBV28 to TRBJ2-7; 9 positions agree with TRBD2. DNA for the CDR3: TGTGCCAGCAGCGCGGCTAGCGGGATCGCCTACGAGCAGTACTTC. Translated, it gives CASSAASGIAYEQYF.